This T cell receptor (beta chain) was profiled in a study of response to subunit inactivated influenza vaccine. Trimming pared 3 bases from V and 5 bases from J, leaving 16 bases between. Looked up from germline, CDR1 is DFQATT and CDR2 is SNEGSKA (reference sequence). The CDR3 contains 14 residues. TCRdb used MiXCR to reprocess the RT-PCR reads, holding one entry per CDR3 protein. Of hundreds of thousands of distinct CDR3 sequences in the sample, roughly 8.2% are singletons; the top ten hold under 15%. Comments on this clonotype: Antigen: not known.

Notes on the study in general: Few additional T cells are recruited per seasonal influenza vaccination, authors suggested.

The clonotype was recovered from a man aged 45 to 75 who received an inactivated influenza vaccine. The sample was PBMCs from blood, taken roughly 24 months after vaccination. V and J are TRBV20-1 and TRBJ2-5; D perhaps matches TRBD1 (5 bases). CDR3 nucleotides: TGCAGTGCTAGTACCAGGGCGCGTGTGGAGACCCAGTACTTC. It codes for CSASTRARVETQYF.